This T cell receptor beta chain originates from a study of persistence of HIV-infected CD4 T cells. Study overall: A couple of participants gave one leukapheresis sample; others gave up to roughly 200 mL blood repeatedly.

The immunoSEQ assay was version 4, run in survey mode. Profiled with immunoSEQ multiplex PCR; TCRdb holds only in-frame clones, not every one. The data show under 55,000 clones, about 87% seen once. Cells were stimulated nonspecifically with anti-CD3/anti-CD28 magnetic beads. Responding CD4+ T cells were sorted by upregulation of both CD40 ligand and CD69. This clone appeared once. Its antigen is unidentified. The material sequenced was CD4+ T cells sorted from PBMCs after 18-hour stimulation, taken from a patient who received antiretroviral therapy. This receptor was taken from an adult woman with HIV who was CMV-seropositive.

In DNA form, the CDR3 reads TGTGCCAGCAGCCAAAGTGGGGGCTCCTACGAGCAGTACTTC. Translation gives CASSQSGGSYEQYF. J is TRBJ2-7 and V is TRBV3-1 (or the pseudogene TRBV3-2); D may match TRBD1 or TRBD2 (5 bases each). The CDR3 is 14 amino acids. V lost 2 bases to trimming and J lost 0 bases, with 8 bases between them. The germline V gene has CDR1 LGHDT and CDR2 YNNKEL (reference sequence).